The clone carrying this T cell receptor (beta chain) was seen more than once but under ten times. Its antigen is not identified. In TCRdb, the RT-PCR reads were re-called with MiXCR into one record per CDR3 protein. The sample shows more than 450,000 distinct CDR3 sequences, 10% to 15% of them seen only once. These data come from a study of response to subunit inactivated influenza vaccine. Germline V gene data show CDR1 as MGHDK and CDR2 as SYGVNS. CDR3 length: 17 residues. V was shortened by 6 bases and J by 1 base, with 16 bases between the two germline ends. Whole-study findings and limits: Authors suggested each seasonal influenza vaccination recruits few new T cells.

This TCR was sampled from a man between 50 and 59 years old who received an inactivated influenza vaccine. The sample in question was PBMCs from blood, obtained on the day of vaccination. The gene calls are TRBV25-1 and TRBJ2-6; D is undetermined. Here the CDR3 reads CASSQPLQLSGANVLTF. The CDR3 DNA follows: TGTGCCAGCAGCCAACCCCTCCAGCTTTCTGGGGCCAACGTCCTGACTTTC.